A selection of T cell receptor beta chains follows, all from one sample in a study of T cell responses to AZD1222 COVID-19 vaccine. Sequenced by immunoSEQ multiplex PCR; TCRdb stores in-frame clones only, minus some. The top ten hold 1.5% to 2% of the sample, which has approximately 180,000 clones, about 88% seen once. The sequences come from peripheral blood, collected on day 0 of AZD1222 vaccination. Receptor source: an adult in good health. CDR3s include the opening cysteine and the closing phenylalanine or tryptophan. The D gene is left open where the match is weak. Clone size is stated in some rows and not others, as once, few, many or a class when expanded.

J gene: TRBJ1-5; clone size: -; D gene: -; V gene: TRBV27; CDR3 DNA: TGTGCCAGCAGTCGAACCAGCAATCAGCCCCAGCATTTT; CDR3 protein: CASSRTSNQPQHF
J gene: TRBJ1-3; clone size: once; D gene: -; V gene: TRBV5-4; CDR3 DNA: TGTGCCAGCAGCTTGGGCCGTGGGGCGGGAAACACCATATATTTT; CDR3 protein: CASSLGRGAGNTIYF
J gene: TRBJ1-2; clone size: -; D gene: -; V gene: TRBV30; CDR3 DNA: TGTGCCTGGAGTCGGGGGGCGCCTGGCTACACCTTC; CDR3 protein: CAWSRGAPGYTF
J gene: TRBJ2-5; clone size: -; D gene: TRBD2; V gene: TRBV7-2; CDR3 DNA: TGTGCCAGCAGCGCATCTAGCGGGGCCAGGGGGGCCCAGTACTTC; CDR3 protein: CASSASSGARGAQYF
J gene: TRBJ2-7; clone size: few; D gene: -; V gene: TRBV4-3; CDR3 DNA: TGCGCCAGCAGCCAAACTGTGGGTCGGGCGGACTACGAGCAGTACTTC; CDR3 protein: CASSQTVGRADYEQYF
J gene: TRBJ2-3; clone size: -; D gene: TRBD1; V gene: TRBV6-5; CDR3 DNA: TGTGCCAGCAGCTACAGGGGCGGCACAGATACGCAGTATTTT; CDR3 protein: CASSYRGGTDTQYF
J gene: TRBJ2-3; clone size: few; D gene: TRBD2; V gene: TRBV7-2; CDR3 DNA: TGTGCCAGCAGCGATAGCGGGATCTCATCTAGCACAGATACGCAGTATTTT; CDR3 protein: CASSDSGISSSTDTQYF
J gene: TRBJ1-6; clone size: -; D gene: -; V gene: TRBV5-8; CDR3 DNA: TGTGCCAGCAGCTTGCGGGGGGATTCACCCCTCCACTTT; CDR3 protein: CASSLRGDSPLHF
J gene: TRBJ1-1; clone size: -; D gene: TRBD1; V gene: TRBV18; CDR3 DNA: TGTGCCAGCTCACAGGGACAGGGAGTATCTGAAGCTTTCTTT; CDR3 protein: CASSQGQGVSEAFF
J gene: TRBJ1-1; clone size: -; D gene: TRBD1; V gene: TRBV4-1; CDR3 DNA: TGCGCCAGCAGCTTACAGGGGTGGACTGAAGCTTTCTTT; CDR3 protein: CASSLQGWTEAFF
J gene: TRBJ2-3; clone size: -; D gene: -; V gene: TRBV6-2/TRBV6-3; CDR3 DNA: TGTGCCAGCAGTTACTTTAGTGGAGATACGCAGTATTTT; CDR3 protein: CASSYFSGDTQYF
J gene: TRBJ1-2; clone size: -; D gene: -; V gene: TRBV7-9; CDR3 DNA: TGTGCCAGCAGCTTAGAAGGTTACACGGATGGCTACACCTTC; CDR3 protein: CASSLEGYTDGYTF
J gene: TRBJ1-4; clone size: -; D gene: -; V gene: TRBV23-1; CDR3 DNA: TGCGCCAGCAGTCAATCGATCCTCGCGGGACTGTTTTTT; CDR3 protein: CASSQSILAGLFF
J gene: TRBJ1-5; clone size: -; D gene: -; V gene: TRBV2; CDR3 DNA: TGTGCCAGCAGTGTCGGGGGCGCGGGCAATCAGCCCCAGCATTTT; CDR3 protein: CASSVGGAGNQPQHF
J gene: TRBJ1-6; clone size: few; D gene: -; V gene: TRBV5-5; CDR3 DNA: TGTGCCAGCAGCTTGGACCCCGGGGGCGGTAATTCACCCCTCCACTTT; CDR3 protein: CASSLDPGGGNSPLHF
J gene: TRBJ1-5; clone size: -; D gene: -; V gene: TRBV12-5; CDR3 DNA: TGTGCTAGTGCCCAGGGGTTTAGCAATCAGCCCCAGCATTTT; CDR3 protein: CASAQGFSNQPQHF
J gene: TRBJ1-1; clone size: -; D gene: -; V gene: TRBV4-2; CDR3 DNA: TGTGCCAGCACCTCTAATCCCGCGGGACCGCAGAACACTGAAGCTTTCTTT; CDR3 protein: CASTSNPAGPQNTEAFF
J gene: TRBJ2-2; clone size: -; D gene: -; V gene: TRBV27; CDR3 DNA: TGTGCCAGCACCCTTTGGGGGACCGGGGAGCTGTTTTTT; CDR3 protein: CASTLWGTGELFF
J gene: TRBJ2-1; clone size: -; D gene: -; V gene: TRBV29-1; CDR3 DNA: TGCAGCGTTCCAAATCATTTGGGGGCCGGTAATGAGCAGTTCTTC; CDR3 protein: CSVPNHLGAGNEQFF
J gene: TRBJ1-6; clone size: -; D gene: -; V gene: TRBV19; CDR3 DNA: TGTGCCAGTAGTGAATCGGGGGCAAGGAATTCACCCCTCCACTTT; CDR3 protein: CASSESGARNSPLHF
J gene: TRBJ2-1; clone size: once; D gene: TRBD1; V gene: TRBV2; CDR3 DNA: TGTGCCAGCATATTGGGCAGGGGGCTTTTGGAGCAGTTCTTC; CDR3 protein: CASILGRGLLEQFF
J gene: TRBJ1-4; clone size: once; D gene: TRBD1; V gene: TRBV28; CDR3 DNA: TGTGCCAGCAGTTCCCCGGGACAGGGGAATGAAAAACTGTTTTTT; CDR3 protein: CASSSPGQGNEKLFF
J gene: TRBJ1-6; clone size: -; D gene: -; V gene: TRBV6-1; CDR3 DNA: TGTGCCAGCAGTGAAACGGGACGTCGTTATTCACCCCTCCACTTT; CDR3 protein: CASSETGRRYSPLHF
J gene: TRBJ2-2; clone size: -; D gene: -; V gene: TRBV3-1/TRBV3-2; CDR3 DNA: TGTGCCAGCAGCCAAGTGTATCGGGTTTCAAACGGGGAGCTGTTTTTT; CDR3 protein: CASSQVYRVSNGELFF
J gene: TRBJ2-3; clone size: -; D gene: -; V gene: TRBV7-2; CDR3 DNA: TGTGCCAGCAGCTCGGGGACGTACACAGATACGCAGTATTTT; CDR3 protein: CASSSGTYTDTQYF
J gene: TRBJ1-2; clone size: -; D gene: TRBD1; V gene: TRBV3-1/TRBV3-2; CDR3 DNA: TGTGCCAGCGGAAACAGGGGATTAGACTATGGCTACACCTTC; CDR3 protein: CASGNRGLDYGYTF
J gene: TRBJ2-7; clone size: -; D gene: -; V gene: TRBV23-1; CDR3 DNA: TGCGCCAGCAGTCAACGCATTCGGGCGAGCACCGGCGAGCAGTACTTC; CDR3 protein: CASSQRIRASTGEQYF
J gene: TRBJ1-2; clone size: -; D gene: -; V gene: TRBV28; CDR3 DNA: TGTGCCAGCAGTCTACAGGGTCCCTATGGCTACACCTTC; CDR3 protein: CASSLQGPYGYTF
J gene: TRBJ2-5; clone size: -; D gene: TRBD2; V gene: TRBV9; CDR3 DNA: TGTGCCAGCAGCGAAGACCGGACTAGCGGCCAAGAGACCCAGTACTTC; CDR3 protein: CASSEDRTSGQETQYF
J gene: TRBJ1-1; clone size: -; D gene: -; V gene: TRBV4-1; CDR3 DNA: TGCGCCAGCAGCCAAGATATCGGGGATAGGGACACTGAAGCTTTCTTT; CDR3 protein: CASSQDIGDRDTEAFF
J gene: TRBJ1-1; clone size: -; D gene: -; V gene: TRBV3-1/TRBV3-2; CDR3 DNA: TGTGCCAGCAGCCAGGCTGGGCCGAACACTGAAGCTTTCTTT; CDR3 protein: CASSQAGPNTEAFF
J gene: TRBJ2-5; clone size: -; D gene: TRBD1; V gene: TRBV28; CDR3 DNA: TGTGCCAGCAGTTTAGGACTCCAGGGGGCAGGAGAGACCCAGTACTTC; CDR3 protein: CASSLGLQGAGETQYF
J gene: TRBJ2-3; clone size: -; D gene: -; V gene: TRBV6-5; CDR3 DNA: TGTGCCAGCAGTTGGGGACGGAAAAGCACAGATACGCAGTATTTT; CDR3 protein: CASSWGRKSTDTQYF
J gene: TRBJ1-1; clone size: -; D gene: -; V gene: TRBV5-1; CDR3 DNA: TGCGCCAGCAGCTGGACAGTGGGGGCAACTGAAGCTTTCTTT; CDR3 protein: CASSWTVGATEAFF
J gene: TRBJ2-7; clone size: -; D gene: -; V gene: TRBV12-3/TRBV12-4; CDR3 DNA: TGTGCCAGCGAAGTGGGGTGGGGCGACGAGCAGTACTTC; CDR3 protein: CASEVGWGDEQYF
J gene: TRBJ2-3; clone size: once; D gene: -; V gene: TRBV2; CDR3 DNA: TGTGCCAGCAGTGAATTGTCCTCCGTCACAGATACGCAGTATTTT; CDR3 protein: CASSELSSVTDTQYF